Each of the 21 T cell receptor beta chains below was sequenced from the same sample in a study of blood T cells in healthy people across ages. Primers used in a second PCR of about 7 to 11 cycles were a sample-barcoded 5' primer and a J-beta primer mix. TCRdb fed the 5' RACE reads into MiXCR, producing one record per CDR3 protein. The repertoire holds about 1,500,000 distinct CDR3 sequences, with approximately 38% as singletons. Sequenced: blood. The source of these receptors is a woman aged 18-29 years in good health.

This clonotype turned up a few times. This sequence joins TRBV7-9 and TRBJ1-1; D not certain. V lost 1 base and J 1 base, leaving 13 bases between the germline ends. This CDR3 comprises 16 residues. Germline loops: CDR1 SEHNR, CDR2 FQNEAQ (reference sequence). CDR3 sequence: CASSLGVPRQNTEAFF. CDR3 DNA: TGTGCCAGCAGCTTAGGTGTTCCCAGACAGAACACTGAAGCTTTCTTT.

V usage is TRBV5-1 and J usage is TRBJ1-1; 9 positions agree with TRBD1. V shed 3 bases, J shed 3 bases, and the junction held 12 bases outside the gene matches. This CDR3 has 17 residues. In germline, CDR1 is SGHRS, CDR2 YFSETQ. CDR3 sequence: CASSSRTGDLTDTEAFF. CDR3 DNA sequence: TGCGCCAGCAGCTCCCGGACAGGGGACTTAACGGACACTGAAGCTTTCTTT.

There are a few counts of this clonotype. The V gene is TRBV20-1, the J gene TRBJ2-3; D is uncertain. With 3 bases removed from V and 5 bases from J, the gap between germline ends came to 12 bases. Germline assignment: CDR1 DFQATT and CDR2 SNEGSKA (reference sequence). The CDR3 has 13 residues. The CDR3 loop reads CSASPPNLDTQYF. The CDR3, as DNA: TGCAGTGCTAGTCCCCCGAACCTAGATACGCAGTATTTT.

CDR3 sequence: CASSDPSGRDRYNEQFF. The CDR3 coding sequence is TGCGCCAGCAGTGACCCTAGCGGGAGGGATCGCTACAATGAGCAGTTCTTC. The genes are TRBV10-1 and TRBJ2-1, with TRBD2 identical over 12 bases. The CDR3 totals 17 residues. Germline CDR1 and CDR2: WNHNN and SYGVQD (reference sequence). The junction had 6 bases not matched to a gene; V was cut back by 3 bases and J by 3 bases.

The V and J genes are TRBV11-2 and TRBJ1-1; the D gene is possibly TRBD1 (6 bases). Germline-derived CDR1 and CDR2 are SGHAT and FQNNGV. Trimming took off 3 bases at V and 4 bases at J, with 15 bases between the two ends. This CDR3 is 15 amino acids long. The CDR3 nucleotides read TGTGCCAGCAGCTTCCGGGACACCCGGACCACTGAAGCTTTCTTT. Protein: CASSFRDTRTTEAFF.

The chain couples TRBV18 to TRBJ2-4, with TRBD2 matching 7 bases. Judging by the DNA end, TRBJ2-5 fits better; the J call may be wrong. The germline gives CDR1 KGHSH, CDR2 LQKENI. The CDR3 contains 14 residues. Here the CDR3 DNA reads TGTGCCAGCTCACCCCCACCGGGGGGAGAGACCCAGTACTTC. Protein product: CASSPPPGGETQYF.

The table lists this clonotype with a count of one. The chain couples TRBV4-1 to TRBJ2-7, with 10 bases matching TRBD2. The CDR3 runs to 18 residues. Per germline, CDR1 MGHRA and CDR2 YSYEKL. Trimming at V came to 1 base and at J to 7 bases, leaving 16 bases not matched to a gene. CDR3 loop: CASSQGPPTSGAYNEQYF. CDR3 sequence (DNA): TGCGCCAGCAGCCAAGGCCCACCAACTAGCGGGGCGTACAATGAGCAGTACTTC.

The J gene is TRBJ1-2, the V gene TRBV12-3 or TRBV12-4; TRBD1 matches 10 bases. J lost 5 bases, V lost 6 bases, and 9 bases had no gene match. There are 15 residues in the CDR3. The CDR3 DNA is TGTGCCAGCAGCATCGACAGGGGGCCAAGGTATGGCTACACCTTC. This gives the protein CASSIDRGPRYGYTF.

The CDR3 loop is CASSVDGKNIQYF. CDR3 DNA sequence: TGTGCCAGCAGCGTAGACGGGAAAAACATTCAGTACTTC. The rearrangement links TRBV7-9 to TRBJ2-7; no clear D gene. The DNA matches TRBJ2-4 better at its end, which makes the J call doubtful. CDR1 is SEHNR and CDR2 is FQNEAQ in the germline V gene (reference sequence). The CDR3 has 13 amino acids.

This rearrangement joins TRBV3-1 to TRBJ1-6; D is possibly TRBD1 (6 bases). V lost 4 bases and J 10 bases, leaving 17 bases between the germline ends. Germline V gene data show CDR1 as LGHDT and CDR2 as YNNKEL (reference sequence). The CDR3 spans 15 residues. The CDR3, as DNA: TGTGCCAGCAGCCCAAGACTAGGGGGAGGCTCACCCCTCCACTTT. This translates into CASSPRLGGGSPLHF.

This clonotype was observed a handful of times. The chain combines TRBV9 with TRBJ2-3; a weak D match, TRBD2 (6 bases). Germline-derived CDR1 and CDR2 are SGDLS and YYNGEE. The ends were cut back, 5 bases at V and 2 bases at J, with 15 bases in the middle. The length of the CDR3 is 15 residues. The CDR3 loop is CASRPGTQTTDTQYF. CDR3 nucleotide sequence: TGTGCCAGCAGGCCCGGGACTCAAACCACAGATACGCAGTATTTT.

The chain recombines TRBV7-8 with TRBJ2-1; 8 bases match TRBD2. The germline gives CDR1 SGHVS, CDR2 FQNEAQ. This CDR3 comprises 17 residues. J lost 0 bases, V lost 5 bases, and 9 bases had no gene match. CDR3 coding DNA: TGTGCCAGCAGCCTCATCATAGCGGGGAGCTCCTACAATGAGCAGTTCTTC. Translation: CASSLIIAGSSYNEQFF.

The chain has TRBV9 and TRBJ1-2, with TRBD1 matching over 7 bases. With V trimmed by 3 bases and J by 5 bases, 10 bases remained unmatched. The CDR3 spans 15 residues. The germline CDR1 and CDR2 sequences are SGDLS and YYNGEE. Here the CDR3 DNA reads TGTGCCAGCAGCGCTGCGGAGGGACAGAATTATGGCTACACCTTC. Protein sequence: CASSAAEGQNYGYTF.

CDR3 protein: CASSPTFADTQYF. In DNA, the CDR3 is TGTGCCAGCAGTCCCACCTTTGCAGATACGCAGTATTTT. The chain recombines TRBV27 with TRBJ2-3; D gene uncertain. V dropped 5 bases and J dropped 4 bases, with 10 bases sitting between them. CDR1 is MNHEY, CDR2 SMNVEV, per germline (reference sequence). The CDR3 is made up of 13 amino acids.

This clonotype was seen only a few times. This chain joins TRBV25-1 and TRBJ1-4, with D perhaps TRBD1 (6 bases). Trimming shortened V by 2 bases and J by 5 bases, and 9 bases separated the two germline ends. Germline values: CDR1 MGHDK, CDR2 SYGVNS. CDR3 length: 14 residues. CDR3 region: CASSERTANEKLFF. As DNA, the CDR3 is TGTGCCAGCAGTGAAAGGACAGCGAATGAAAAACTGTTTTTT.

The CDR3, as DNA: TGCAGTGCTAGCCCTATGGGGGGGATGGAGACCCAGTACTTC. Protein product: CSASPMGGMETQYF. The genes are TRBV20-1 and TRBJ2-5; 7 bases are shared with TRBD2. CDR3 length equals 14 residues. Trimming at V came to 3 bases and at J to 5 bases, leaving 9 bases not matched to a gene. CDR1 DFQATT and CDR2 SNEGSKA come from the germline V gene (reference sequence).

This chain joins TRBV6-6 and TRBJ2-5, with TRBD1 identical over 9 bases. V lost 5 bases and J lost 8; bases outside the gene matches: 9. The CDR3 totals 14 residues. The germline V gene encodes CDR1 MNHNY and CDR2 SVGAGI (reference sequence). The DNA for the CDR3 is TGTGCCAGCAGTCTGCCTGGGACAGGGAGAACCCAGTACTTC. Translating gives CASSLPGTGRTQYF.

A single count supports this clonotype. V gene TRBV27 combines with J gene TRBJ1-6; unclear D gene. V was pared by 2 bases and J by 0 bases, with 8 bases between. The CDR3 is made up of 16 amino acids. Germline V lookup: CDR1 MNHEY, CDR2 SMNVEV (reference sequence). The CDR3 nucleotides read TGTGCCAGCAGTTTACTGCCTAGCTCCTATAATTCACCCCTCCACTTT. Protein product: CASSLLPSSYNSPLHF.

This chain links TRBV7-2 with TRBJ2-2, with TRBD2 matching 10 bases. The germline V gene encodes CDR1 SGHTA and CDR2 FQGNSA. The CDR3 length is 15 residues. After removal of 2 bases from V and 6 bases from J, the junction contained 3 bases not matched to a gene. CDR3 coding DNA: TGTGCCAGCAGCTTAATTGGACTAGCGGCCGGGGAGCTGTTTTTT. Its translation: CASSLIGLAAGELFF.

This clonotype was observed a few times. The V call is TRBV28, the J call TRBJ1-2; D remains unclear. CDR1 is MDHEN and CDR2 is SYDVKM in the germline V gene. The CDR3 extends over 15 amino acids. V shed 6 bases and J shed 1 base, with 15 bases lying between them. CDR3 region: CASRIDKFLNYGYTF. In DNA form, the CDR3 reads TGTGCCAGCAGGATAGACAAATTCCTTAACTATGGCTACACCTTC.

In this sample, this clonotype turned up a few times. Written as DNA, the CDR3 is TGCGCCAGCAGCTCTAGCGGGAACAATGAGCAGTTCTTC. It is translated as CASSSSGNNEQFF. The J gene is TRBJ2-1, the V gene TRBV5-1; 9 nucleotides match TRBD2. V dropped 3 bases and J dropped 5; count of bases not matched to a gene: 0. CDR3 length: 13 amino acids. CDR1 is SGHRS and CDR2 is YFSETQ in the germline V gene.